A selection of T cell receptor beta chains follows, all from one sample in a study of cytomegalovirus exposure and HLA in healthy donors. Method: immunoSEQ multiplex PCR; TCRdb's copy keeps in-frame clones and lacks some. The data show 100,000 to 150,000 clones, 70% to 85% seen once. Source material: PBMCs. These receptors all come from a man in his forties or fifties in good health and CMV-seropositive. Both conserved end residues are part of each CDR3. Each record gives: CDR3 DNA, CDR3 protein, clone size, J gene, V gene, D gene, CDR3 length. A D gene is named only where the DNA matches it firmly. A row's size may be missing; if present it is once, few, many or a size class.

TGTGCCAGCAGCCAGGGGGAGGGCTACACCTTC | CASSQGEGYTF | NA | TRBJ1-2 | TRBV5-6 | TRBD1 | 11
TGCAGCGTTGAGCGGGGCTACGAGCAGTACTTC | CSVERGYEQYF | NA | TRBJ2-7 | TRBV29-1 | NA | 11
TGTGCCAGCAGTTTTCTCCTAGGATCCTACGAGCAGTACTTC | CASSFLLGSYEQYF | NA | TRBJ2-7 | TRBV28 | NA | 14
TGTGCCACCAGCAGAATTCCGGGACAGGGGGCTAATCAGCCCCAGCATTTT | CATSRIPGQGANQPQHF | NA | TRBJ1-5 | TRBV15 | TRBD1 | 17
TGCGCCAGCAGTGAGTCTGTCGGGACTGAAGCTTTCTTT | CASSESVGTEAFF | NA | TRBJ1-1 | TRBV10-2 | NA | 13
TGTGCCAGCAGCTTGCTGGACAGGGAGAACTATGGCTACACCTTC | CASSLLDRENYGYTF | NA | TRBJ1-2 | TRBV5-4 | TRBD1 | 15
TGTGCCAGCAGCTTAGTGGGACAGGGACCCTATGGCTACACCTTC | CASSLVGQGPYGYTF | NA | TRBJ1-2 | TRBV7-2 | TRBD1 | 15
TGTGCCAGAAGCGCCTATCAGGGACAGCTTATCCACGAGCAGTACTTC | CARSAYQGQLIHEQYF | NA | TRBJ2-7 | TRBV5-3 | TRBD1 | 16
TGTGCCAGCAGCGCGATACTAGCGGGCGAGCAGTTCTTC | CASSAILAGEQFF | NA | TRBJ2-1 | TRBV9 | TRBD2 | 13
TGTGCCAGCGGAATTGGGACAGCCATCTACGAGCAGTACTTC | CASGIGTAIYEQYF | NA | TRBJ2-7 | TRBV6-6 | TRBD1 | 14
TGTGCCAGCTCGGACTTATTGAATGAAAAACTGTTTTTT | CASSDLLNEKLFF | NA | TRBJ1-4 | TRBV25-1 | NA | 13
TGTGCCAGCAGCTTGACAGGGAGAACGGAGACCCAGTACTTC | CASSLTGRTETQYF | NA | TRBJ2-5 | TRBV5-4 | NA | 14
TGTGCCAGTAGTGCCGCCGGGACTAGCGGACACCAAGAGACCCAGTACTTC | CASSAAGTSGHQETQYF | NA | TRBJ2-5 | TRBV19 | TRBD2 | 17
TGCAGCGTTCACGAGCGGGGAAAGAAAAACACCATATATTTT | CSVHERGKKNTIYF | NA | TRBJ1-3 | TRBV29-1 | NA | 14
TGTGCCAGCAGTTACTCACTACCCACAGATACGCAGTATTTT | CASSYSLPTDTQYF | NA | TRBJ2-3 | TRBV6-5 | NA | 14
TGTGCCAGCAGTGTTACAACGGGACAGGGGGCTTTTTATGGCTACACCTTC | CASSVTTGQGAFYGYTF | NA | TRBJ1-2 | TRBV6-4 | TRBD1 | 17
TGTGCCAGTCGTCCTGGGGGGAAAAGCAACGAGCAGTACTTC | CASRPGGKSNEQYF | NA | TRBJ2-7 | TRBV19 | NA | 14
TGTGCCAGCAGCGTGAGAGCCCGGGACACTGAAGCTTTCTTT | CASSVRARDTEAFF | NA | TRBJ1-1 | TRBV9 | NA | 14
TGTGCCAGCAGTCCACAGGCTAACTATGGCTACACCTTC | CASSPQANYGYTF | NA | TRBJ1-2 | TRBV27 | NA | 13
TGTGCCAGCAGTGGTCAGATTACCGGGGAGCTGTTTTTT | CASSGQITGELFF | NA | TRBJ2-2 | TRBV7-8 | NA | 13
TGCGCCAGCAGCCAAGTAGAGGGTAGTACTGAAGCTTTCTTT | CASSQVEGSTEAFF | NA | TRBJ1-1 | TRBV4-1 | NA | 14
TGTGCCACCAGCAATCGGATGGACAGAAGGGTTAAACTGTTTTTT | CATSNRMDRRVKLFF | once | TRBJ1-4 | TRBV15 | NA | 15
TGTGCCATCAGTGAGTCAAGGGGGCTAGGAGCTTTCTTT | CAISESRGLGAFF | NA | TRBJ1-1 | TRBV10-3 | TRBD1 | 13
TGTGCCAGCAGTCAGCCTGCCGGGGGAACCGGGGAGCTGTTTTTT | CASSQPAGGTGELFF | NA | TRBJ2-2 | TRBV6-5 | NA | 15
TGCGCCAGCAGCCAGATAATAGCAGCGGGAGCCCTCACCGGGGAGCTGTTTTTT | CASSQIIAAGALTGELFF | NA | TRBJ2-2 | TRBV4-3 | TRBD2 | 18
TGTGCCAGCAGACCTCCGGGATTTACCTACAATGAGCAGTTCTTC | CASRPPGFTYNEQFF | few | TRBJ2-1 | TRBV2 | NA | 15
TGTGCCAGCAGTGACGGTAACACAGATACGCAGTATTTT | CASSDGNTDTQYF | once | TRBJ2-3 | TRBV2 | NA | 13